The source of this T cell receptor beta chain is a study of cytomegalovirus exposure and HLA in healthy donors (dated by TCRdb to about 2017). As for the study more broadly: An earlier analysis of 587 of the donors reported 276 Gb of sequence data and 100 million to 140 million unique TCR beta sequences from roughly 200 million T cells. In a later analysis, previously published TCR beta repertoires from several hundred donors were re-analyzed and high-resolution HLA genotyping was added so that TCR occurrence patterns could be studied. Several DR-DQ haplotypes were handled as single units for association and clustering because linkage in the cohort was strong. A later genetic analysis took genome-wide SNP genotypes for about three fifths of the roughly 670 donors and used that subset as a discovery cohort. To predict cytomegalovirus infection status, the study brought together high-throughput TCR immunosequencing, statistical association of individual TCRs with disease status, and machine learning. An earlier analysis of a few hundred of the donors applied high-throughput TCR beta sequencing to assess whether each TCR beta V gene segment acted as functional or pseudogenic. Among a few hundred genotyped donors of the cohort, an average of approximately 250,000 unique TCR beta nucleotide sequences were sequenced per donor, roughly 20% of them non-productive. The genetic ancestry cluster associated with self-reported Caucasian donors included 81% of the roughly 390 genotyped donors. The study aimed to test whether cataloging public T cell receptors could reveal signatures of past pathogen exposure. In addition to the first cohort of 666 subjects, a separate validation cohort of 100 to 150 different subjects was used. Every repertoire in the discovery cohort had been generated on one and the same sequencing platform. The study profiled the T cell repertoires of hundreds of subjects by immunosequencing and related them to cytomegalovirus serostatus. Donor age, sex, ethnicity and CMV serostatus were collected together with the repertoire data. An early release that covered roughly 600 HLA-typed donors contained approximately 320 gigabases of sequencing data and approximately 85 million unique TCR sequences. Typing coverage differed by locus: A, B, C, DRB1 and DQB1 were typed in about 620-630 donors, DQA1 in roughly 510, DPA1 in around 600, and DPB1 in around 440. In the later analysis, no new phenotypic data were used to find candidate immune exposures; instead, reliance was placed on TCR beta sequences and their occurrence across donors. Both class I and class II loci were covered by HLA typing, at four-digit resolution.

Libraries were made using the immunoSEQ multiplex PCR assay. For the multiplex PCR, a mixture combining 60 forward primers for TCR Vbeta segments and 13 reverse primers for TCR Jbeta segments was used. The CDR3 region of rearranged TCR beta genes was amplified from genomic DNA with a multiplex PCR assay. Amplified TCR beta libraries were sequenced as 87-base-pair reads on the Illumina HiSeq System. Per the original workflow: Across the 500 to 750 repertoires, a later analysis counted 80 million or so unique TCR beta chains, approximately 10 million of which were shared by at least two donors. Raw reads were error-corrected and collapsed into unique sequences by a nearest-neighbor algorithm in which closely related sequences were merged to remove PCR and sequencing errors. Alignment of CDR3 sequences to IMGT reference sequences was used to assign V, D and J gene segments. For a sequence to be retained, at least a six-nucleotide match to both a V gene segment and a J gene segment was required. Rearrangements were called productive when the CDR3 lacked stop codons and stayed in frame with V and J; all others were non-productive. Following IMGT convention, CDR3 was defined as the stretch from the second conserved V-encoded cysteine up to the conserved J-encoded phenylalanine. In an earlier analysis of around 600 of the donors, sequences lacking an unambiguous match to a single V gene segment were excluded. An earlier analysis of under 750 of the donors called V segments functional above 56.7% productive rearrangements and segregating when the between-donor standard deviation exceeded 5%. A statistical classification framework was built for diagnosing cytomegalovirus status from the catalog of TCR beta chain sequences. In a later analysis, TCR nucleotide sequences were compared against IMGT/GENE-DB human TR gene sequences so that V and J genes could be assigned. The TCRdist pipeline was used in a later analysis to assign CDR3 sequences and most-parsimonious VDJ recombination scenarios. In a later analysis, each TCR beta chain was defined by its CDR3 amino acid sequence together with its V-gene family, and reads without a unique V-gene family were excluded. In a later analysis, 450 to 600 highly shared, low-generation-probability nucleotide sequences were removed to address suspected cross-contamination and a sequencing artifact. In a later analysis, a clonal expansion index was calculated for each public chain from normalized within-repertoire ranks of inferred template counts. Generation probabilities in a later analysis came from a VDJ recombination model fitted to out-of-frame rearrangements, and those results were checked against IGoR. In a later analysis, TCR-TCR, TCR-HLA and TCR-CMV co-occurrence was scored with hypergeometric tests, and a repertoire-size bias correction was applied to TCR pairs. A later analysis estimated false discovery rates by permuting HLA or CMV assignments 20 times. In a later analysis, co-occurring TCRs were grouped with DBSCAN, and TCRdist sequence similarity was added when clustering was performed within HLA-allele-positive subsets. For co-occurrence clustering, repertoires with fewer than 30,000 or more than 120,000 public chains were excluded, along with roughly 5 repertoires with anomalous nucleotide sharing. In TCRdb, the immuneACCESS table is reduced to in-frame sequences with V and J assigned. These tables do not hold every clone; where another copy was compared, an unresolved V gene accounts for under half, and the others remain unexplained. The DNA was the basis for D and trimming; V, J and clone size are from that table. Recorded for this sample are around 100,000 clones; roughly 74% of them occurred a single time. Roughly 0.82% of the sample is taken by the ten largest.

The research as a whole found: In both the original and validation cohorts, the classifier was reported to diagnose cytomegalovirus status with high specificity and sensitivity. A cluster of highly shared sequence variants was judged likely to be a technical artifact of the sequencing pipeline. Because counts were too low, roughly 17 rarely observed V segments, including chromosome 9 orphons, were left out of the earlier analysis of 587 of the donors. An association between a missense DCLRE1C variant and V-gene and J-gene trimming of TCR beta chains was found in a later genetic analysis and replicated in an independent cohort. Some IMGT-functional V segments, including TRBV6-2 and TRBV6-3, could not be distinguished by the 87-base-pair reads and were therefore excluded. The study gave a list of under 200 TCR beta chains associated with cytomegalovirus. A later genetic analysis reported fewer N-insertions in productive TCRs among donors in an Asian-associated ancestry cluster than the roughly 700-donor mean. CMV serostatus was the only immune exposure information available for the cohort. Strong co-occurrence of HLA alleles, especially DR and DQ, made assigning TCR associations to individual alleles difficult. In a later analysis, HLA-associated TCR beta chains were found to be more clonally expanded and to have lower generation probabilities than equally common non-associated chains. Across donors, most TCR sequences were observed very rarely, whereas some public TCRs were present in many individuals. Specific HLA alleles were associated with 15,000 to 20,000 TCR beta sequences at a false discovery rate of 0.05 in a later analysis. Three of the identified cytomegalovirus-associated TCR beta chains were confirmed in vitro to be specific for cytomegalovirus antigens. A further reported finding was that TCR beta sequences accurately predicted the HLA-A and HLA-B alleles for most subjects in the first cohort. Roughly uniform sequencing depth across donors was assumed in presence/absence analyses, although this assumption may not hold. Most CMV-associated TCR beta chains appeared to be HLA-restricted in a later analysis, and the HLA associations seemed to be driven largely by CMV exposure. Correlated functional status among segregating V segments might be attributable to linkage disequilibrium, but an unknown experimental factor could not be ruled out. The cohort was sequenced for TCR beta chains only, and without alpha or paired-chain data the features that could be detected were limited. Because some donors lacked HLA typing at each locus, the association tests relied only on the typed subset. A later analysis reported that several top co-occurrence clusters appeared linked to parvovirus B19, influenza, CMV and Epstein-Barr virus. In an earlier analysis of more than 450 of the donors, most TCR beta V segments were observed in productive rearrangements about 87% or about 30% of the time, broadly matching IMGT annotations. In a later analysis, TCR association rates were found to vary across HLA loci, with the most associated TCRs seen for DRB1 alleles and the fewest for HLA-C alleles. The authors suggested that the approach could potentially be extended to other disease states and immunological phenotypes.

The CDR3 goes from the cysteine to the phenylalanine over 14 residues. The read is trimmed to its CDR3 DNA, 42 bases read in frame from base 1. The V and J ends are trimmed by 8 bases and 2 bases, leaving 16 bases between them. Looking up the germline V gene yields CDR1 ENHRY and CDR2 SYGVKD. The cohort comprised under 700 healthy bone marrow donors. At the time of sampling, every cohort member was nominally healthy, though immune exposures that went unrecorded were likely present. The donor tested CMV seronegative and was one of the 352 seronegative cohort members. Every donor gave a peripheral blood sample, and the peripheral blood mononuclear cells from that sample were used for TCR beta sequencing. The Qiagen DNeasy Blood Extraction Kit was used to extract genomic DNA from the blood cell samples. About this clone: Which antigen it targets is not known. No base qualities exist here, and no much larger clone lies one base off it.

The sequencing sample was made of PBMCs. Here the chain combines TRBV10-3 and TRBJ2-7; no D segment can be confidently identified. The sequence derives from a young woman in good health and CMV-seronegative. The DNA sequence is given as TGTGCCATCTCATGGGCAGGCGAAACCTACGAGCAGTACTTC. Translation gives CAISWAGETYEQYF.